This entry lists 30 T cell receptor beta chains sequenced from one sample in a study of blood T cell repertoires in COVID-19. TCRdb's copy holds only in-frame clones and misses some; the assay was immunoSEQ multiplex PCR. The sample holds 15,000 to 20,000 clones, around nine tenths seen once. Sample: peripheral blood. The receptors here all came from a man in his forties with active COVID-19.

The chain combines TRBV10-3 with TRBJ2-1, with TRBD2 as a possible D gene (5 bases). V was pared by 3 bases and J by 5 bases, with 11 bases between. This CDR3 comprises 14 residues. CDR1 ENHRY and CDR2 SYGVKD come from the germline V gene. This CDR3 reads CAISDKDWHNEQFF. CDR3 nucleotide sequence: TGTGCCATCAGTGACAAGGACTGGCACAATGAGCAGTTCTTC.

The V and J genes are TRBV6-1 and TRBJ2-7, with 10 bases lining up with TRBD1. CDR3 length: 16 amino acids. Trimming took 1 base from V and 1 from J; bases not matched to a gene: 4. Germline CDR1 is MNHNS and CDR2 is SASEGT. DNA for the CDR3: TGTGCCAGCAGTGAAGGGTCGGGACAGGGGTCCTACGAGCAGTACTTC. As protein: CASSEGSGQGSYEQYF.

The V gene is TRBV13, the J gene TRBJ2-7; 10 nucleotides align to TRBD2. Germline V gene lookup returns CDR1 PRHDT and CDR2 FYEKMQ (reference sequence). The CDR3 loop spans 16 amino acids. With V trimmed by 5 bases and J by 5 bases, 12 bases remained unmatched. The CDR3: CASSPIVIAGGDEQYF. The CDR3 bases are TGTGCCAGCAGCCCGATAGTAATAGCGGGAGGAGACGAGCAGTACTTC.

A single count supports this clone. The CDR3 region has the DNA TGTGCCAGTAGTCTTCGGAGGAACACCGGGGAGCTGTTTTTT. Encoded protein: CASSLRRNTGELFF. The chain carries TRBV19 and TRBJ2-2, with D unresolved. V lost 5 bases and J 1 base, leaving 8 bases between the germline ends. Germline CDR1 LNHDA, CDR2 SQIVND (reference sequence). The CDR3 runs 14 residues.

The V call is TRBV6-2 or TRBV6-3, the J call TRBJ1-5, with TRBD1 matching 11 bases. The CDR3 contains 15 residues. V gave up 6 bases and J gave up 6 bases; unmatched junction bases: 7. Germline V gene lookup returns CDR1 MNHEY and CDR2 SVGEGT. The CDR3 nucleotides are TGTGCCAGCAGCCCGGACAGGGGGCTGGGTCAGCCCCAGCATTTT. Translating it yields CASSPDRGLGQPQHF.

The chain joins TRBV4-2 to TRBJ1-3, with unresolved D. Trimming left V 0 bases short and J 0 bases short, with 12 bases between. The CDR3 is made up of 17 amino acids. CDR1 and CDR2 from the germline V gene are LGHNA and YNFKEQ. DNA of the CDR3: TGTGCCAGCAGCCAAGAGAATCGAGCTATCTCTGGAAACACCATATATTTT. Encoded protein: CASSQENRAISGNTIYF.

This chain joins TRBV5-1 and TRBJ2-2, with 8 bases that match TRBD2. Germline V lookup: CDR1 SGHRS, CDR2 YFSETQ. Trimming cost V 4 bases and J 0 bases; bases outside gene matches: 2. The CDR3 runs to 15 residues. The CDR3 bases are TGCGCCAGCAGCGAACTAGCGGCGAACACCGGGGAGCTGTTTTTT. This codes for CASSELAANTGELFF.

V gene TRBV7-8 combines with J gene TRBJ2-3, with no clear D. V gave up 7 bases and J gave up 6 bases, with 11 bases separating them. Germline V gives CDR1 SGHVS, CDR2 FQNEAQ. This CDR3 is 12 amino acids long. For the CDR3, the DNA is TGTGCCAGCACCCGCCTCCGGGATACGCAGTATTTT. It specifies CASTRLRDTQYF.

The chain recombines TRBV7-9 with TRBJ2-7; perhaps TRBD2 as D (6 bases). This CDR3 region has 16 residues. Trimming stripped 1 base from V and 4 bases from J, with 17 bases between. The V gene's germline CDR1 is SEHNR and CDR2 FQNEAQ (reference sequence). Here the CDR3 DNA reads TGTGCCAGCAGCTTAGATGACGGGAGAAGATTTTACGAGCAGTACTTC. Translated: CASSLDDGRRFYEQYF.

This chain joins TRBV12-3 or TRBV12-4 and TRBJ2-1, with TRBD2 as a possible D gene (5 bases). Trimming left V 6 bases short and J 10 bases short, with 16 bases between. This CDR3 is 13 amino acids long. CDR3 sequence: CASSPGLPSEQFF. CDR3 DNA: TGTGCCAGCAGCCCCGGACTCCCTAGCGAGCAGTTCTTC.

The table lists this clone with a count of one. The V call is TRBV5-4, the J call TRBJ1-1, with no clear D. This CDR3 has 12 amino acids. V lost 4 bases to trimming and J lost 8 bases, with 12 bases between them. The germline CDR1 and CDR2 sequences are SGHNT and YYREEE (reference sequence). This chain's CDR3 is CASSLVGSEAFF. The CDR3 region has the DNA TGTGCCAGCAGCCTAGTGGGTTCGGAAGCTTTCTTT.

This chain uses TRBV12-5 with TRBJ1-1; 7 bases are shared with TRBD1. The CDR3 is made up of 12 amino acids. The germline gives CDR1 LGHNT, CDR2 FRNRAP. V gave up 5 bases and J gave up 10 bases; unmatched junction bases: 7. CDR3 bases: TGTGCTAGTGGTACTACAGGGGTTGGAGCTTTCTTT. Its protein is CASGTTGVGAFF.

This chain joins TRBV6-5 and TRBJ2-7; no reliable D call. V shed 4 bases and J shed 0 bases, with 10 bases lying between them. The V gene's germline CDR1 is MNHEY and CDR2 SVGAGI. The CDR3 runs to 14 residues. The CDR3 protein is CASSFSGSSYEQYF. CDR3 nucleotides: TGTGCCAGCAGTTTCTCGGGCAGCTCCTACGAGCAGTACTTC.

The chain is built from TRBV9 and TRBJ1-2, with 7 bases fitting TRBD1. The CDR3 runs to 14 residues. Germline V lookup: CDR1 SGDLS, CDR2 YYNGEE. V lost 4 bases and J lost 5; bases outside the gene matches: 8. In DNA, the CDR3 is TGTGCCAGCAGCACCGGGACAGCGGATTATGGCTACACCTTC. Encoded protein: CASSTGTADYGYTF.

CDR3 DNA: TGTGCCACCAGCAGAACTTCCAGCGGGACCCAGTACTTC. Translation: CATSRTSSGTQYF. This chain links TRBV15 with TRBJ2-5, with a weak D call TRBD2 (5 bases). CDR1 and CDR2 (germline): LNHNV, YYDKDF (reference sequence). CDR3 length: 13 amino acids. V dropped 2 bases and J dropped 7 bases, with 11 bases sitting between them.

This clone was found once. V usage is TRBV30 and J usage is TRBJ1-2; D is unresolved. Trimming took 4 bases from V and 2 from J, leaving 11 bases between them. The CDR3 covers 13 residues. The germline gives CDR1 GTSNPN, CDR2 SVGIG (reference sequence). The CDR3 region is CAWTPSGNYGYTF. The CDR3 DNA is TGTGCCTGGACACCGTCGGGGAACTATGGCTACACCTTC. The full variable domain, completed using reference TRBV30 and TRBJ1-2, is SQTIHQWPATLVQPVGSPLSLECTVEGTSNPNLYWYRQAAGRGLQLLFYSVGIGQISSEVPQNLSASRPQDRQFILSSKKLLLSDSGFYLCAWTPSGNYGYTFGSGTRLTVV.

The genes are TRBV6-5 and TRBJ2-1; tentatively, D is TRBD2 (5 bases). The CDR3 contains 15 residues. CDR1 and CDR2 (germline): MNHEY, SVGAGI. V gave up 5 bases and J gave up 1 base, with 12 bases separating them. CDR3 loop: CASSPRTGSYNEQFF. The CDR3 coding sequence is TGTGCCAGCAGTCCCCGGACTGGATCCTACAATGAGCAGTTCTTC.

V gene TRBV20-1 combines with J gene TRBJ2-2; D is unclear. V was trimmed by 3 bases and J by 2 bases, leaving 13 bases between them. The germline V gene has CDR1 DFQATT and CDR2 SNEGSKA (reference sequence). This CDR3 has 15 amino acids. In DNA, the CDR3 is TGCAGTGCTAGTAAGCCTAACCTTAACACCGGGGAGCTGTTTTTT. This codes for CSASKPNLNTGELFF.

The rearrangement links TRBV6-5 to TRBJ2-3, with D possibly being TRBD1 (6 bases). Per germline, CDR1 MNHEY and CDR2 SVGAGI. CDR3 length: 14 residues. V was cut by 4 bases and J by 4 bases, with 12 bases left in between. The CDR3 sequence: CASSLQGGPDTQYF. In nucleotides, the CDR3 is TGTGCCAGCAGTTTACAGGGTGGCCCAGATACGCAGTATTTT.

The sample holds one count of this clone. The genes are TRBV14 and TRBJ1-1, with 7 bases lining up with TRBD1. J lost 6 bases, V lost 4 bases, and 5 bases had no gene match. This CDR3 contains 13 residues. CDR1 is SGHDN and CDR2 is FVKESK in the germline V gene. The CDR3 bases are TGTGCCAGCAGCCGGACAGGAAGGGCTGAAGCTTTCTTT. Translating gives CASSRTGRAEAFF. The entire variable domain, with the rest obtained from reference TRBV14 and TRBJ1-1, is as follows: EAGVTQFPSHSVIEKGQTVTLRCDPISGHDNLYWYRRVMGKEIKFLLHFVKESKQDESGMPNNRFLAERTGGTYSTLKVQPAELEDSGVYFCASSRTGRAEAFFGQGTRLTVV.

The chain links TRBV7-2 to TRBJ2-7; 12 nucleotides agree with TRBD2. Germline assignment: CDR1 SGHTA and CDR2 FQGNSA. The CDR3 is made up of 16 amino acids. V lost 4 bases, J lost 3 bases, and 7 bases stayed unmatched. The CDR3 DNA is TGTGCCAGCAGCTCCCACGGACTAGCGGGGAACTACGAGCAGTACTTC. This encodes CASSSHGLAGNYEQYF.

V and J are TRBV7-9 and TRBJ2-3; 9 bases are shared with TRBD2. The V and J ends lost 8 bases and 4 bases, in that order; junction bases with no gene match: 13. The CDR3 sequence is 16 residues long. Per the germline V gene, CDR1 is SEHNR and CDR2 is FQNEAQ (reference sequence). DNA of the CDR3: TGTGCCAGCGATAGAAGACTAGCGGATCCGCCAGATACGCAGTATTTT. Protein sequence: CASDRRLADPPDTQYF.

The J gene is TRBJ1-1, the V gene TRBV29-1; 7 bases fit TRBD1. The CDR3 contains 14 residues. Germline CDR1 and CDR2: SQVTM and ANQGSEA. After removal of 6 bases from V and 5 bases from J, the junction contained 12 bases not matched to a gene. CDR3 bases: TGCAGCGTCCGACGAGGGGGGACAGATACTGAAGCTTTCTTT. Translated: CSVRRGGTDTEAFF.

The J gene is TRBJ1-6, the V gene TRBV30; TRBD1 is a possible D gene (5 bases). Germline CDR1 and CDR2: GTSNPN and SVGIG (reference sequence). Trimming removed 0 bases at V and 10 bases at J, with 16 bases between. The CDR3 length is 15 residues. The CDR3 spells CAWSVQALGRSPLHF. CDR3 DNA: TGTGCCTGGAGTGTACAGGCGCTAGGGAGGTCACCCCTCCACTTT.

The rearrangement joins TRBV7-2 to TRBJ2-3; 8 positions agree with TRBD2. From germline, CDR1 is SGHTA and CDR2 FQGNSA. This CDR3 has 15 amino acids. Trimming removed 3 bases from V and 2 bases from J; junction bases left unmatched: 4. The CDR3 DNA follows: TGTGCCAGCAGCTTTACTAGCGGTCACACAGATACGCAGTATTTT. It is translated as CASSFTSGHTDTQYF.

The gene calls are TRBV30 and TRBJ1-2; D gene unclear. Deletions cut 1 base from V and 4 bases from J, with 13 bases between. CDR3 size: 14 residues. The germline gives CDR1 GTSNPN, CDR2 SVGIG (reference sequence). CDR3 nucleotide sequence: TGTGCCTGGAGTGAGTCGGGTTTTGGCTATGGCTACACCTTC. Residues: CAWSESGFGYGYTF.

The V gene is TRBV6-1, the J gene TRBJ2-7; D is perhaps TRBD1 (6 bases). Germline values: CDR1 MNHNS, CDR2 SASEGT. Deletions cut 3 bases from V and 2 bases from J, with 14 bases between. CDR3 length: 15 residues. Written as DNA, the CDR3 is TGTGCCAGCAGTGACAGCATTGGGGGCCCCTACGAGCAGTACTTC. Translating it yields CASSDSIGGPYEQYF.

CDR3: CASSPGQASGNTIYF. CDR3 in DNA: TGTGCCAGCTCCCCTGGGCAGGCCTCTGGAAACACCATATATTTT. The chain is built from TRBV6-5 and TRBJ1-3; D remains unclear. Per germline, CDR1 MNHEY and CDR2 SVGAGI. V lost 8 bases to trimming and J lost 0 bases, with 14 bases between them. The CDR3 runs to 15 residues.

The rearrangement joins TRBV14 to TRBJ2-5; 9 bases are a match to TRBD2. Unmatched junction bases numbered 12, after V lost 2 bases and J lost 5 bases. The CDR3 runs 17 residues. Germline V gene data show CDR1 as SGHDN and CDR2 as FVKESK. CDR3 DNA: TGTGCCAGCAGCCAATTCATAGTAGCGGGAGCGGGTGAGACCCAGTACTTC. The encoded protein is CASSQFIVAGAGETQYF. Together with reference TRBV14 and TRBJ2-5, the CDR3 gives the full variable domain: EAGVTQFPSHSVIEKGQTVTLRCDPISGHDNLYWYRRVMGKEIKFLLHFVKESKQDESGMPNNRFLAERTGGTYSTLKVQPAELEDSGVYFCASSQFIVAGAGETQYFGPGTRLLVL.

The table lists this clone with a few counts. The rearrangement joins TRBV27 to TRBJ2-7; perhaps TRBD2 as D (6 bases). V was shortened by 4 bases and J by 2 bases, with 18 bases between the two germline ends. The CDR3 has 16 amino acids. The V gene's germline CDR1 is MNHEY and CDR2 SMNVEV (reference sequence). Here the CDR3 reads CASSYTPGEVPYEQYF. The DNA of the CDR3 is TGTGCCAGCAGTTATACCCCTGGGGAGGTCCCCTACGAGCAGTACTTC.